These T cell receptor beta chains were read from a single sample in a study of identical twins. MiXCR, applied by TCRdb to the 5' RACE reads, yields one record per CDR3 protein. The top ten hold more than 0.4% of the sample, which has a few hundred thousand distinct CDR3 sequences, over 12% seen once. These data are also associated with another study on yellow fever vaccine responses in identical twins.

The source material was CD4+ T cells sorted from blood. The receptors derive from a woman aged 18-29 years in good health. The CDR3 runs from the conserved cysteine through the conserved F or W. Each record gives: J gene, CDR3 length, V gene, CDR3 protein.

TRBJ1-5	13	TRBV12-3/TRBV12-4	CASSSRNNQPQHF
TRBJ2-2	14	TRBV12-3/TRBV12-4	CASSSQGKTGELFF
TRBJ2-7	13	TRBV5-1	CASSLEGRYEQYF
TRBJ2-4	14	TRBV12-3/TRBV12-4	CASSFGGGINIQYF
TRBJ2-7	16	TRBV25-1	CASSALAGAASYEQYF
TRBJ2-2	15	TRBV4-1	CASSRGDGNTGELFF
TRBJ2-5	14	TRBV2	CASRKQGVQETQYF
TRBJ1-3	16	TRBV4-1	CASSQVLRGPGNTIYF
TRBJ2-1	15	TRBV3-1	CASSHPTSGDNEQFF
TRBJ2-7	17	TRBV27	CASRIYKAGESSYEQYF
TRBJ2-3	15	TRBV2	CASSTGQAVTDTQYF
TRBJ2-1	13	TRBV2	CASRGGASHEQFF
TRBJ2-3	14	TRBV15	CATSPGLISDTQYF
TRBJ2-7	17	TRBV5-1	CASSLAETSGMSYEQYF
TRBJ2-5	15	TRBV5-5	CASSLGLADGRSQYF
TRBJ1-1	15	TRBV12-3/TRBV12-4	CASSTRQGGGTEAFF
TRBJ2-7	11	TRBV5-1	CASGWGREQYF
TRBJ2-5	15	TRBV4-1	CASSLAGTAKETQYF
TRBJ2-5	15	TRBV21-1	CASSKDGKGRETQYF
TRBJ1-1	13	TRBV7-3	CASSLSGSTEAFF
TRBJ2-3	14	TRBV20-1	CSAKEGSIGRTQYF
TRBJ1-6	15	TRBV6-5	CASSYEGTGASPLHF
TRBJ1-5	13	TRBV29-1	CSVVQGNNQPQHF
TRBJ2-7	13	TRBV29-1	CSVVVTGDYEQYF
TRBJ1-5	15	TRBV7-8	CASSSNRVSNQPQHF
TRBJ2-7	13	TRBV10-2	CASSDGSYYEQYF
TRBJ2-3	15	TRBV7-9	CASSRTGQSTDTQYF
TRBJ2-7	17	TRBV11-2	CASSAYPLAGGPGEQYF
TRBJ1-1	13	TRBV29-1	CSVAPRLNTEAFF
TRBJ1-2	14	TRBV14	CASSQATVNYGYTF
TRBJ2-1	14	TRBV20-1	CSARLESGYNEQFF
TRBJ2-3	16	TRBV20-1	CSARDPGALGTDTQYF
TRBJ1-1	15	TRBV20-1	CSARDLGQMNTEAFF
TRBJ1-3	14	TRBV20-1	CSAKDPSGGNTIYF
TRBJ2-2	15	TRBV28	CASTRGLAWTGELFF
TRBJ1-4	15	TRBV28	CASSAPGQGWEKLFF
TRBJ1-5	14	TRBV6-1	CASGRGIGGGPQHF
TRBJ2-7	12	TRBV20-1	CSGLAGAREQYF
TRBJ2-2	11	TRBV27	CASRGAGELFF
TRBJ2-3	14	TRBV5-1	CASSLAKGTDTQYF
TRBJ1-2	13	TRBV5-4	CASSAPDNYGYTF
TRBJ2-5	13	TRBV7-2	CASSPGRGETQYF
TRBJ2-5	14	TRBV10-3	CAISKDREWETQYF
TRBJ2-5	13	TRBV3-1	CASSGGSKETQYF
TRBJ1-2	15	TRBV24-1	CATSEGDSAVYGYTF
TRBJ2-6	16	TRBV5-5	CASSLDPMAGANVLTF
TRBJ1-2	16	TRBV6-2/TRBV6-3	CASSNLNTGNNYGYTF
TRBJ2-5	14	TRBV10-3	CAATSREGLETQYF
TRBJ2-7	12	TRBV12-3/TRBV12-4	CASSTRAHEQYF
TRBJ1-2	8	TRBV20-1	CSSKSYTF